Each of the 28 T cell receptor beta chains below was sequenced from the same sample in a study of early T cells in non-severe SARS-CoV-2 infection. TCRdb passed the 5' RACE reads through MiXCR, listing each CDR3 protein once. The sample records roughly 48,000 distinct CDR3 sequences, 3.5% to 4.5% being singletons. The sample consisted of whole blood. The origin of the receptors is an adult who was a healthcare worker with PCR-confirmed SARS-CoV-2 infection or an uninfected control (not recorded which).

Many counts were recorded for this clonotype. The chain couples TRBV7-9 to TRBJ2-7; 7 bases agree with TRBD1. This CDR3 contains 15 residues. Germline V lookup: CDR1 SEHNR, CDR2 FQNEAQ (reference sequence). V lost 6 bases and J lost 3; bases outside the gene matches: 11. CDR3 nucleotide sequence: TGTGCCAGCAGTTACAGCCCGGGACAGAGCTACGAGCAGTACTTC. This translates into CASSYSPGQSYEQYF.

This clonotype occurred many times. The chain has TRBV7-6 and TRBJ2-1, with D maybe TRBD2 (6 bases). V dropped 2 bases and J dropped 3 bases, with 11 bases sitting between them. CDR1 SGHVS and CDR2 FNYEAQ come from the germline V gene. The CDR3 covers 15 residues. The DNA of the CDR3 is TGTGCCAGCAGCTTAACCGGGACTCTCTACAATGAGCAGTTCTTC. Translation: CASSLTGTLYNEQFF.

This clonotype has at least ten counts. This chain links TRBV9 with TRBJ2-3; no clear D gene. CDR1 and CDR2 (germline): SGDLS, YYNGEE. V was pared by 4 bases and J by 3 bases, with 15 bases between. This CDR3 has 15 residues. The CDR3 sequence is CASSSVGRHTDTQYF. The CDR3 nucleotides read TGTGCCAGCAGCTCAGTCGGACGACATACAGATACGCAGTATTTT.

This clonotype was observed many times. The chain carries TRBV7-2 and TRBJ2-7; 14 positions agree with TRBD2. This CDR3 spans 17 amino acids. The junction had 10 bases not matched to a gene; V was cut back by 4 bases and J by 5 bases. The germline V gene encodes CDR1 SGHTA and CDR2 FQGNSA. The CDR3 is CASSSGLAGGGIHEQYF. The DNA for the CDR3 is TGTGCCAGCAGCTCCGGACTAGCGGGGGGCGGTATACACGAGCAGTACTTC.

The chain uses TRBV5-4 and TRBJ2-7, with 9 bases matching TRBD1. V shed 3 bases, J shed 3 bases, and the junction held 4 bases outside the gene matches. The CDR3 length is 14 residues. Germline V gives CDR1 SGHNT, CDR2 YYREEE (reference sequence). The CDR3 bases are TGTGCCAGCAGCTCCGGGGACAGGGACTACGAGCAGTACTTC. As protein: CASSSGDRDYEQYF.

This clonotype was detected many times. The rearrangement uses TRBV19 and TRBJ2-6, with no clear D. The V gene lost 6 bases and the J gene lost 2 bases, with 14 bases spanning the gap. The germline gives CDR1 LNHDA, CDR2 SQIVND (reference sequence). This CDR3 comprises 16 residues. CDR3 DNA sequence: TGTGCCAGTAGGGACCCTTTGCGCACTGGGGCCAACGTCCTGACTTTC. This gives the protein CASRDPLRTGANVLTF.

This clonotype has at least ten counts. V usage is TRBV6-5 and J usage is TRBJ2-3; D may be TRBD1 or TRBD2 (5 bases each). The CDR3 spans 15 residues. From germline, CDR1 is MNHEY and CDR2 SVGAGI. The ends were cut back, 5 bases at V and 1 base at J, with 13 bases in the middle. CDR3 nucleotides: TGTGCCAGCAGTCAGAGGGGCTTTGGCACAGATACGCAGTATTTT. This gives the protein CASSQRGFGTDTQYF.

This clonotype appeared many times. This chain connects TRBV10-3 to TRBJ2-5; TRBD2 matches 8 bases. V was pared by 11 bases and J by 5 bases, with 7 bases of the junction left unmatched. Germline CDR1 is ENHRY and CDR2 is SYGVKD. The CDR3 runs to 12 residues. The CDR3 nucleotides are TGTGCCTCGACTAGCGCCCAGGAGACCCAGTACTTC. Amino acids: CASTSAQETQYF.

This clonotype was seen many times. This chain uses TRBV6-5 with TRBJ1-1, with a possible D match to TRBD1 (6 bases). V lost 0 bases, J lost 0 bases, and 8 bases lay in between. CDR3 length: 15 amino acids. CDR1 is MNHEY and CDR2 is SVGAGI in the germline V gene. The CDR3 here is CASSYSGGLNTEAFF. In nucleotides, the CDR3 is TGTGCCAGCAGTTACTCTGGGGGGCTGAACACTGAAGCTTTCTTT.

This clonotype appeared many times. DNA for the CDR3: TGTGCCAGCAGCAGAATAGCTACCAAAGCTTTCTTT. It specifies CASSRIATKAFF. The rearrangement joins TRBV21-1 to TRBJ1-1. TRBV21-1 is reported as a pseudogene. This CDR3 region has 12 residues.

This clonotype has a count of ten or more. The chain uses TRBV20-1 and TRBJ2-7; 11 bases are shared with TRBD1. V was pared by 5 bases and J by 3 bases, with 6 bases of the junction left unmatched. Germline V gene sequence: CDR1 DFQATT, CDR2 SNEGSKA (reference sequence). The CDR3 is 14 residues long. CDR3 sequence (DNA): TGCAGTGCTCACGCCGGGACAGGGGGCTACGAGCAGTACTTC. It is translated as CSAHAGTGGYEQYF.

This clonotype was seen ten or more times. V gene TRBV7-3 combines with J gene TRBJ2-1; D call uncertain. Germline V gives CDR1 SGHTA, CDR2 FQGTGA. This CDR3 is built from 11 residues. V was pared by 5 bases and J by 8 bases, with 7 bases between. The CDR3, as DNA: TGTGCCAGCAGCGCCGGCGATGAGCAGTTCTTC. This encodes CASSAGDEQFF.

V usage is TRBV7-7 and J usage is TRBJ2-2, with 9 bases that match TRBD1. J was trimmed by 5 bases and V by 0 bases; bases with no gene match: 10. The CDR3 totals 18 residues. The germline V gene has CDR1 SSHAT and CDR2 FNYEAQ (reference sequence). The CDR3 is CASSLAIPGQGSTGELFF. The CDR3 DNA follows: TGTGCCAGCAGCTTAGCCATTCCGGGACAGGGATCAACCGGGGAGCTGTTTTTT.

Ten or more counts support this clonotype. The chain links TRBV2 to TRBJ2-4, with a tentative D call TRBD1 (6 bases). V shed 4 bases and J shed 16 bases, with 11 bases lying between them. The CDR3 runs 10 residues. Germline V gene data show CDR1 as SNHLY and CDR2 as FYNNEI. Here the CDR3 DNA reads TGTGCCAGCAGTGCCGGCAGGGGTTACTTC. Translating it yields CASSAGRGYF.

This clonotype has more than one count but fewer than ten. The chain recombines TRBV7-6 with TRBJ2-3; 13 nucleotides agree with TRBD2. V lost 3 bases to trimming and J lost 3 bases; unmatched junction nucleotides: 6. Germline V CDR1 and CDR2: SGHVS, FNYEAQ. This CDR3 region has 17 residues. The CDR3 nucleotides read TGTGCCAGCAGCTTGTCCGGGACTAGCGGGACAACAGATACGCAGTATTTT. This gives the protein CASSLSGTSGTTDTQYF.

The J gene is TRBJ1-5, the V gene TRBV19; TRBD1 matches 7 bases. With V trimmed by 2 bases and J by 5 bases, 12 bases remained unmatched. Germline V CDR1 and CDR2: LNHDA, SQIVND (reference sequence). The CDR3 runs to 17 residues. CDR3: CASSIISTGIEDQPQHF. The CDR3 DNA reads TGTGCCAGTAGTATAATTTCGACAGGGATTGAGGATCAGCCCCAGCATTTT. Complete variable domain (other parts from reference TRBV19 and TRBJ1-5): DGGITQSPKYLFRKEGQNVTLSCEQNLNHDAMYWYRQDPGQGLRLIYYSQIVNDFQKGDIAEGYSVSREKKESFPLTVTSAQKNPTAFYLCASSIISTGIEDQPQHFGDGTRLSIL.

This clonotype was counted a single time. Given a much more abundant clone one base away, this may be a read error. The chain combines TRBV7-9 with TRBJ1-2, with D uncertain. Germline lookup yields CDR1 SEHNR and CDR2 FQNEAQ (reference sequence). This CDR3 comprises 13 residues. The CDR3: CASSPADLPGYSF. CDR3 in DNA: TGTGCCAGCAGTCCTGCGGACCTTCCTGGCTACTCCTTC.

This clonotype was counted many times. The DNA for the CDR3 is TGTGCCAGCTCACAACCGGGAGAAAAACTGTTTTTT. Translating it yields CASSQPGEKLFF. This chain joins TRBV18 and TRBJ1-4; D unresolved. The length of the CDR3 is 12 residues. Between the trimmed V and J ends, which lost 4 bases and 8 bases, there was a span of 8 bases. Germline loops: CDR1 KGHSH, CDR2 LQKENI. Together with reference TRBV18 and TRBJ1-4, the CDR3 gives the full variable domain: NAGVMQNPRHLVRRRGQEARLRCSPMKGHSHVYWYRQLPEEGLKFMVYLQKENIIDESGMPKERFSAEFPKEGPSILRIQQVVRGDSAAYFCASSQPGEKLFFGSGTQLSVL.

This clonotype was seen repeatedly, ten times or more. The gene calls are TRBV3-1 and TRBJ2-5; D gene ambiguous. There are 11 residues in the CDR3. V was shortened by 0 bases and J by 4 bases, with 0 bases between the two germline ends. The germline gives CDR1 LGHDT, CDR2 YNNKEL (reference sequence). The CDR3 reads CASSQEETQYF. The CDR3 DNA reads as TGTGCCAGCAGCCAAGAAGAGACCCAGTACTTC.

This clonotype was found many times. The chain joins TRBV20-1 to TRBJ2-7; TRBD2 matches 14 bases. The CDR3 is made up of 13 amino acids. Germline V gene lookup returns CDR1 DFQATT and CDR2 SNEGSKA (reference sequence). The V and J ends lost 5 bases and 3 bases, in that order; junction bases with no gene match: 0. The CDR3 DNA is TGCAGTGCTGGACTAGCGGGGGGCTACGAGCAGTACTTC. It codes for CSAGLAGGYEQYF.

This clonotype was picked up many times. The chain couples TRBV10-3 to TRBJ2-7; D might be TRBD2 (5 bases). The CDR3 runs to 15 residues. V dropped 6 bases and J dropped 1 base, with 16 bases sitting between them. In germline, CDR1 is ENHRY, CDR2 SYGVKD. This CDR3 reads CAIRGDLTRSYEQYF. CDR3 DNA: TGTGCCATCAGGGGAGACCTGACGAGGTCCTACGAGCAGTACTTC.

This clonotype appeared many times. The chain combines TRBV7-3 with TRBJ2-6; 11 bases are a match to TRBD2. The germline V gene has CDR1 SGHTA and CDR2 FQGTGA. This CDR3 spans 17 amino acids. After removal of 8 bases from V and 0 bases from J, the junction contained 6 bases not matched to a gene. CDR3 region: CASGLAGGFSGANVLTF. The CDR3 DNA reads as TGTGCCAGCGGACTAGCGGGTGGATTCTCTGGGGCCAACGTCCTGACTTTC. Filled out from reference TRBV7-3 and TRBJ2-6, the complete variable domain reads GAGVSQTPSNKVTEKGKYVELRCDPISGHTALYWYRQSLGQGPEFLIYFQGTGAADDSGLPNDRFFAVRPEGSVSTLKIQRTERGDSAVYLCASGLAGGFSGANVLTFGAGSRLTVL.

This clonotype appeared a few times. CDR3 sequence reads: CASSYKTGGYTGELFF. The CDR3 nucleotides read TGTGCCAGCAGTTACAAAACAGGGGGTTACACCGGGGAGCTGTTTTTT. The chain joins TRBV27 to TRBJ2-2; TRBD1 matches at 8 bases. V dropped 4 bases and J dropped 3; count of bases not matched to a gene: 7. CDR1 is MNHEY, CDR2 SMNVEV, per germline (reference sequence). The CDR3 extends over 16 amino acids.

This clonotype has at least ten counts. The chain is built from TRBV12-3 or TRBV12-4 and TRBJ1-1; D gene unclear. The CDR3 extends over 15 amino acids. The V end lost 1 base, the J end lost 0 bases, and 9 bases lay between the germline ends. CDR3 loop: CASSLGGSMNTEAFF. The CDR3 coding sequence is TGTGCCAGCAGTTTAGGCGGAAGCATGAACACTGAAGCTTTCTTT.

There are many counts of this clonotype. The chain is built from TRBV15 and TRBJ2-2; 9 nucleotides agree with TRBD1. This CDR3 comprises 16 residues. Trimming at V came to 4 bases and at J to 6 bases, leaving 9 bases not matched to a gene. From germline, CDR1 is LNHNV and CDR2 YYDKDF (reference sequence). The chain's CDR3 is CATSNYRDRVPGELFF. Written as DNA, the CDR3 is TGTGCCACCAGCAACTACCGGGACAGGGTCCCCGGGGAGCTGTTTTTT.

This clonotype was counted many times. The chain couples TRBV7-3 to TRBJ2-3; TRBD2 matches at 7 bases. V lost 1 base and J lost 6; bases outside the gene matches: 4. CDR1 and CDR2 from the germline V gene are SGHTA and FQGTGA. This CDR3 has 14 residues. CDR3 sequence (DNA): TGTGCCAGCAGCTTAATTCACGGGAGGGATACGCAGTATTTT. Translating gives CASSLIHGRDTQYF.

On this clonotype: This may stem from a read error, because a much larger clone lies one nucleotide away. V is TRBV20-1 and J is TRBJ2-7, with TRBD2 as a possible D gene (5 bases). Germline values: CDR1 DFQATT, CDR2 SNEGSKA (reference sequence). The CDR3 has 13 residues. Trimming shortened V by 5 bases and J by 3 bases, and 14 bases separated the two germline ends. The CDR3 loop reads CSAGSAPIYEQYF. The CDR3 DNA is TGCAGTGCTGGTAGCGCCCCTATCTACGAGCAGTACTTC.

In its sample, this clonotype was seen many times. The J gene is TRBJ2-2, the V gene TRBV6-5; D is unresolved. The CDR3 is 13 amino acids. Trimming took off 7 bases at V and 1 base at J, with 7 bases between the two ends. Germline V gives CDR1 MNHEY, CDR2 SVGAGI. The CDR3 bases are TGTGCCAGCAAGGTGGGGAACACCGGGGAGCTGTTTTTT. This gives the protein CASKVGNTGELFF.